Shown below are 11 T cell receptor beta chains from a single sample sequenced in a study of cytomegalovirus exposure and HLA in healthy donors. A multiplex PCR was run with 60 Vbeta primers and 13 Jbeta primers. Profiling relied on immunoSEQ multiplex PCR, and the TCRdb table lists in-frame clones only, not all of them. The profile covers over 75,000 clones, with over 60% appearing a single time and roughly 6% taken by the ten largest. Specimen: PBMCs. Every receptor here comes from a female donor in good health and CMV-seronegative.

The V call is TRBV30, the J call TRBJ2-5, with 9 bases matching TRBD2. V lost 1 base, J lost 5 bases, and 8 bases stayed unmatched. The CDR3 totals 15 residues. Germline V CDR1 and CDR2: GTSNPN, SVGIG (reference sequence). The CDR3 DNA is TGTGCCTGGAGTGGCTGGGCTAGCGGGGAGGAGACCCAGTACTTC. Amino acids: CAWSGWASGEETQYF.

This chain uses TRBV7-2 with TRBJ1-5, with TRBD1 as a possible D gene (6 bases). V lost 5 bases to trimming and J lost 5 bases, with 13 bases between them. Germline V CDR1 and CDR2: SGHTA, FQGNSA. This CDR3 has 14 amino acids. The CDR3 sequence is CASSPQGLYQPQHF. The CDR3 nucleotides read TGTGCCAGCAGCCCTCAGGGGCTTTATCAGCCCCAGCATTTT.

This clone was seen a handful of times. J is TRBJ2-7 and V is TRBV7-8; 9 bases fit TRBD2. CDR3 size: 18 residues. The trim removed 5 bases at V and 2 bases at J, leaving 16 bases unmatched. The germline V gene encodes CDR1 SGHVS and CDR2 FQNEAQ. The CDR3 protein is CASSATGTSLSEAYEQYF. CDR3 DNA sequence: TGTGCCAGCAGCGCCACCGGGACTAGCCTCTCAGAGGCCTACGAGCAGTACTTC. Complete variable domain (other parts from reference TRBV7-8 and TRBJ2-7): GAGVSQSPRYKVAKRGQDVALRCDPISGHVSLFWYQQALGQGPEFLTYFQNEAQLDKSGLPSDRFFAERPEGSVSTLKIQRTQQEDSAVYLCASSATGTSLSEAYEQYFGPGTRLTVT.

The CDR3 here is CASSLDMFYEQYF. Written as DNA, the CDR3 is TGTGCCAGCAGCTTGGACATGTTCTACGAGCAGTACTTC. The chain recombines TRBV5-6 with TRBJ2-7, with D unresolved. Trimming left V 0 bases short and J 3 bases short, with 7 bases between. The CDR3 sequence is 13 residues long. The germline gives CDR1 SGHDT, CDR2 YYEEEE.

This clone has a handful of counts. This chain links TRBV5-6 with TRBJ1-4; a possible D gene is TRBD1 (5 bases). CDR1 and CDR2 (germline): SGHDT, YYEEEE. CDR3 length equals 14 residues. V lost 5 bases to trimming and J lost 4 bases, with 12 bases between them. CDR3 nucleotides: TGTGCCAGCAGGCTGGGACTGGGTAATGAAAAACTGTTTTTT. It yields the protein CASRLGLGNEKLFF.

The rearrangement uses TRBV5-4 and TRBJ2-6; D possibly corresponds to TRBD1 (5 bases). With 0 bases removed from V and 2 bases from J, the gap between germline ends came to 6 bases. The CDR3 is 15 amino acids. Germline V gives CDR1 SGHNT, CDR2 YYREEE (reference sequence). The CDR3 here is CASSLEGAGANVLTF. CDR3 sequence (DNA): TGTGCCAGCAGCTTGGAAGGGGCTGGGGCCAACGTCCTGACTTTC.

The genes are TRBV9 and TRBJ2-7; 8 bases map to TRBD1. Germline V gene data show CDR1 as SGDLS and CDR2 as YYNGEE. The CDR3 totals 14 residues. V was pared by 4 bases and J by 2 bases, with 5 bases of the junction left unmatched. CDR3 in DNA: TGTGCCAGCAGCTCCCGGGACAGGACCTACGAGCAGTACTTC. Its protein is CASSSRDRTYEQYF.

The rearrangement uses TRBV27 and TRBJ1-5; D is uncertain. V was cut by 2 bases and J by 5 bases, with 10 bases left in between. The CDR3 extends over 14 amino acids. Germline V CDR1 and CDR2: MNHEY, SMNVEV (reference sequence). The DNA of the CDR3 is TGTGCCAGCAGTTTAGACGAGACATATCAGCCCCAGCATTTT. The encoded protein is CASSLDETYQPQHF.

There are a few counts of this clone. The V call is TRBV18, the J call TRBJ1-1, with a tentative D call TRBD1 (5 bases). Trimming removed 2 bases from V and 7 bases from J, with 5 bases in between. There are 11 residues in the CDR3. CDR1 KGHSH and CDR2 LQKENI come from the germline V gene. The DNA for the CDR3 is TGTGCCAGCTCACCAAGGGGTGAAGCTTTCTTT. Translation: CASSPRGEAFF. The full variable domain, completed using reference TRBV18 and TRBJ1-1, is NAGVMQNPRHLVRRRGQEARLRCSPMKGHSHVYWYRQLPEEGLKFMVYLQKENIIDESGMPKERFSAEFPKEGPSILRIQQVVRGDSAAYFCASSPRGEAFFGQGTRLTVV.

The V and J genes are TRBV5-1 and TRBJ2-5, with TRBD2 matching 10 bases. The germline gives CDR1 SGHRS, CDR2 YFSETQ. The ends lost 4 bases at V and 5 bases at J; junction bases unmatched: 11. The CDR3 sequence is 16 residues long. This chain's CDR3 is CASSDSGGIRPETQYF. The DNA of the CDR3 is TGCGCCAGCAGCGATAGCGGGGGGATCAGACCGGAGACCCAGTACTTC.

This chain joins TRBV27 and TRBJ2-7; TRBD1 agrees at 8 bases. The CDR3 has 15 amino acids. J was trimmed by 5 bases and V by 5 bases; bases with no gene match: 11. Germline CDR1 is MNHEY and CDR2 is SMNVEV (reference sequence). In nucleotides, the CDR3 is TGTGCCAGCAGTCTCGGACAGGGAACGACTCACGAGCAGTACTTC. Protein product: CASSLGQGTTHEQYF.